The T cell receptor beta chain described here comes from a study of blood T cell repertoires in COVID-19. About the research overall: The United States, Italy and Spain supplied acute and convalescent COVID-19 samples. PBMCs, B-cell-depleted T cells, or T cells provided the cDNA or gDNA that made up the material.

The CDR3 consists of 16 residues. V was cut by 2 bases and J by 7 bases, with 18 bases left in between. The germline V gene has CDR1 SGHVS and CDR2 FQNEAQ. This clone was seen once. Per the original methods: Nucleated cell number was recorded as an estimate derived from reference gene primer amplification. The table came from immunoSEQ multiplex PCR; TCRdb's copy has only in-frame clones and leaves some out. That table furnishes V, J and clone size, whereas the DNA furnished D and trimming. The sample gives tens of thousands of clones, 88% of which show up once; around 4.7% is in the top ten. The TCR was taken from a woman older than 75 with active COVID-19. The sequencing input was peripheral blood. The J gene is TRBJ1-5, the V gene TRBV7-8, with D perhaps TRBD1 (6 bases). The CDR3: CASSLSTGTIVQPQHF. The CDR3 DNA reads as TGTGCCAGCAGCTTATCAACCGGGACAATCGTCCAGCCCCAGCATTTT.